This TCR beta chain was found in a study of blood T cell repertoires in COVID-19. Study-level information: Whether acute or convalescent, the COVID-19 samples came from the United States, Italy and Spain.

Sequenced by immunoSEQ multiplex PCR; TCRdb stores in-frame clones only, minus some. This table has tens of thousands of clones, about 85% appearing once. There are 15 residues in the CDR3. Trimming removed 6 bases at V and 0 bases at J, with 11 bases between. CDR1 is SGHTA and CDR2 is FQGNSA in the germline V gene. The specimen was peripheral blood. This chain links TRBV7-2 with TRBJ2-2; D not certain. The TCR originated in a woman aged 55-70 years with acute or convalescent COVID-19. The CDR3 nucleotides are TGTGCCAGCAGACCCAAACTTGCGAACACCGGGGAGCTGTTTTTT. This codes for CASRPKLANTGELFF.